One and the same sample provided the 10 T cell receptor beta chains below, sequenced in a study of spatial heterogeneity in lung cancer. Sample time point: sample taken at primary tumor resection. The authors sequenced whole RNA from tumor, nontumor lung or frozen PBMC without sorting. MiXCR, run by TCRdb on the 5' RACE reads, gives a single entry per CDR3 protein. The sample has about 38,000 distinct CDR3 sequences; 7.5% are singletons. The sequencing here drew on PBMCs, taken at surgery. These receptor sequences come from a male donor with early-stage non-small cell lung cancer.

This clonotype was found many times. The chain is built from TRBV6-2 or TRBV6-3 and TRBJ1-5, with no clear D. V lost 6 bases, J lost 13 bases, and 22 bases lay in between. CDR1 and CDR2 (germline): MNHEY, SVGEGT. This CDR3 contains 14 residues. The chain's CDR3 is CASRPGGPGVNQHF. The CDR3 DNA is TGTGCCAGCAGACCGGGCGGCCCCGGTGTAAATCAGCATTTT.

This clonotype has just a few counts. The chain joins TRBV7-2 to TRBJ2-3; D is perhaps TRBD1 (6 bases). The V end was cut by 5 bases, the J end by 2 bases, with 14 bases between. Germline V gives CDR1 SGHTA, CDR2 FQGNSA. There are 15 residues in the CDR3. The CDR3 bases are TGTGCCAGCAGCCTACAGGGATCCTCCACAGATACGCAGTATTTT. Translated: CASSLQGSSTDTQYF. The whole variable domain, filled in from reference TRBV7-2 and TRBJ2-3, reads GAGVSQSPSNKVTEKGKDVELRCDPISGHTALYWYRQSLGQGLEFLIYFQGNSAPDKSGLPSDRFSAERTGGSVSTLTIQRTQQEDSAVYLCASSLQGSSTDTQYFGPGTRLTVL.

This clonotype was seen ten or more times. The CDR3 bases are TGCAGTGCTAGAGAGCCACTTACTGACAGGCCTAACTATGGCTACACCTTC. Its protein product is CSAREPLTDRPNYGYTF. The chain recombines TRBV20-1 with TRBJ1-2; possibly TRBD1 for D (6 bases). V lost 0 bases, J lost 0 bases, and 17 bases lay in between. The CDR3 runs 17 residues. Germline V gives CDR1 DFQATT, CDR2 SNEGSKA (reference sequence).

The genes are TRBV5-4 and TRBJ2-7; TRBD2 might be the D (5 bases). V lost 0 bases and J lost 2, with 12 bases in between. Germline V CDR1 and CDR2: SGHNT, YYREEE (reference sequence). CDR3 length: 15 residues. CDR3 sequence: CASSLDLAATYEQYV. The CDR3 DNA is TGTGCCAGCAGCTTGGATCTAGCCGCCACCTACGAGCAGTACGTC.

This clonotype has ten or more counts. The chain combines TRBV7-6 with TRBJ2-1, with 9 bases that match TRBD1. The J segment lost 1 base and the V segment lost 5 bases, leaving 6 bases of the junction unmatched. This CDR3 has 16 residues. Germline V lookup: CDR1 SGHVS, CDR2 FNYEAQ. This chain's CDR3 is CASSAKGQGSYNEQFF. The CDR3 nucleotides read TGTGCCAGCAGCGCCAAGGGACAGGGATCCTACAATGAGCAGTTCTTC.

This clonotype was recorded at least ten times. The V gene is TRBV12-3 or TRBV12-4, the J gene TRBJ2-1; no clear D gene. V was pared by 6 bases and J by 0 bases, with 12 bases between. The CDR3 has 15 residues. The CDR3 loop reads CASSPSVPSYNEQFF. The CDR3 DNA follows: TGTGCCAGCAGCCCCTCCGTTCCCTCCTACAATGAGCAGTTCTTC.

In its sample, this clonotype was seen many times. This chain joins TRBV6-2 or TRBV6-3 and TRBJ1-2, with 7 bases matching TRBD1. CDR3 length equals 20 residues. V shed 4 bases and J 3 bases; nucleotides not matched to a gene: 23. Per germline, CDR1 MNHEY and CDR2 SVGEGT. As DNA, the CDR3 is TGTGCCAGCAGTTCACCGTTCAGGGGGACGGGTGGCACCGCACACTATGGCTACACCTTC. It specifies CASSSPFRGTGGTAHYGYTF.

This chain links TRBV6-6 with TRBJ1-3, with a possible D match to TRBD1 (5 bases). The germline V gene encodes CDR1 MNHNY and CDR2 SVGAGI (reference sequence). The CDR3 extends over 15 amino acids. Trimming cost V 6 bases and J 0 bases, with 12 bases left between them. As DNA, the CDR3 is TGTGCCAGCAGCCCTGGGGGGAGCTCTGGAAACACCATATATTTT. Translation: CASSPGGSSGNTIYF.

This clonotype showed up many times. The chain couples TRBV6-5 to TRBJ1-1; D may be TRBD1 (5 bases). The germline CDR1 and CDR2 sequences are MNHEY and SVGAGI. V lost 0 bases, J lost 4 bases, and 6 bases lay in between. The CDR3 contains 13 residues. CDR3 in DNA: TGTGCCAGCAGTTACTCGGGGGGCACTGAAGCTTTCTTT. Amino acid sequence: CASSYSGGTEAFF.

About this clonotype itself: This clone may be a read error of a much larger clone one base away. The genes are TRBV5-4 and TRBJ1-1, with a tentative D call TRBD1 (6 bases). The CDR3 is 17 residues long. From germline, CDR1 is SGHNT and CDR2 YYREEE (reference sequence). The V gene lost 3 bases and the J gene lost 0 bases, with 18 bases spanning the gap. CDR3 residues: CASSSGGKGPLNTEAFF. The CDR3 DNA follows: TGTGCCAGCAGCTCTGGGGGCAAGGGGCCTTTGAACACTGAAGCTTTCTTT.